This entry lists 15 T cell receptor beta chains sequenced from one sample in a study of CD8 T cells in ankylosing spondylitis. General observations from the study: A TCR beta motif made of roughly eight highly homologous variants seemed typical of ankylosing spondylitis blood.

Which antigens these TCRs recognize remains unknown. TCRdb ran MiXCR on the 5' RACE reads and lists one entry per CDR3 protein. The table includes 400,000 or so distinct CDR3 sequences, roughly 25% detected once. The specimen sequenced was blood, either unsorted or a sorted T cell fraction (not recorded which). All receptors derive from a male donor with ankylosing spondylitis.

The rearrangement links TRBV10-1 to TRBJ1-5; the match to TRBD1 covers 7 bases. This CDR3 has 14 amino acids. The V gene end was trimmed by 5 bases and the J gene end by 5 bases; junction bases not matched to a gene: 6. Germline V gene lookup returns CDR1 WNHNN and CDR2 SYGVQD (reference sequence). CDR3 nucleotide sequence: TGCGCCAGCAGTATGACAGGGTCTGATCAGCCCCAGCATTTT. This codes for CASSMTGSDQPQHF.

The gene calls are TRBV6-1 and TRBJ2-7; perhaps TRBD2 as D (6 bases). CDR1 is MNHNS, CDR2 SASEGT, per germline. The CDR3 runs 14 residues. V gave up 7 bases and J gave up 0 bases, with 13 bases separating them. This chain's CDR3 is CASMSGGSSYEQYV. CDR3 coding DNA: TGTGCCAGCATGTCCGGGGGTTCCTCCTACGAGCAGTACGTC.

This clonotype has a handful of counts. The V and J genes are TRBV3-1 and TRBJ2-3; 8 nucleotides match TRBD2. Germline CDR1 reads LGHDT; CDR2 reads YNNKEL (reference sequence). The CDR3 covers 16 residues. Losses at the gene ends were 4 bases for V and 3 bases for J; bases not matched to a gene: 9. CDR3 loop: CASSPQRVAGTDTQYF. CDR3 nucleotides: TGTGCCAGCAGCCCACAGAGGGTAGCGGGAACAGATACGCAGTATTTT.

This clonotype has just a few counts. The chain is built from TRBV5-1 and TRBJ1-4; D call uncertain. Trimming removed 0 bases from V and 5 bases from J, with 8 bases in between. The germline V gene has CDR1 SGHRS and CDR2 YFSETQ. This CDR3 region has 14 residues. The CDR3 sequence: CASSLAQPNEKLFF. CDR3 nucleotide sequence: TGCGCCAGCAGCTTGGCTCAGCCCAATGAAAAACTGTTTTTT.

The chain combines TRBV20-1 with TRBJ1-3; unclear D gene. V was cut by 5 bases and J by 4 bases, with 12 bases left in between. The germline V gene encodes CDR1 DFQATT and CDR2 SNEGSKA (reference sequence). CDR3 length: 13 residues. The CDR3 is CSAEKNRGNTIYF. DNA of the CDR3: TGCAGTGCTGAGAAGAATAGAGGAAACACCATATATTTT.

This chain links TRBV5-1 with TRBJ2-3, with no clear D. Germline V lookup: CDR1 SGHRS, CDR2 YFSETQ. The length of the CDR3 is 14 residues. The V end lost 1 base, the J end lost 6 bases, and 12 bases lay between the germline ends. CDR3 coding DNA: TGCGCCAGCAGCTTGTCGGCAGGAAGGGATACGCAGTATTTT. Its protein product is CASSLSAGRDTQYF. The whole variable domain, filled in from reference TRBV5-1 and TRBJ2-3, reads KAGVTQTPRYLIKTRGQQVTLSCSPISGHRSVSWYQQTPGQGLQFLFEYFSETQRNKGNFPGRFSGRQFSNSRSEMNVSTLELGDSALYLCASSLSAGRDTQYFGPGTRLTVL.

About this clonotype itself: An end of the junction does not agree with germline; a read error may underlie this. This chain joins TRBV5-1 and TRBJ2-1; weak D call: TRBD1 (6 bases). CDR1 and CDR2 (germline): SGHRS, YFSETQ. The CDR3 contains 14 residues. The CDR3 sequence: CASSLLDSSDEQFF. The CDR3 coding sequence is TGCGCCAGCAGCCTACTGGACAGCTCTGATGAACAGTTCTTC.

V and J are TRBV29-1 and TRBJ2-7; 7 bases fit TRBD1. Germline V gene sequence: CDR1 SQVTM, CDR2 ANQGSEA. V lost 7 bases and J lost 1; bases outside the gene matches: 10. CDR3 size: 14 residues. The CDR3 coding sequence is TGCAGCGACAGGGACAGTTGTAGTTCCTACGAGCAGTACGTC. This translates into CSDRDSCSSYEQYV.

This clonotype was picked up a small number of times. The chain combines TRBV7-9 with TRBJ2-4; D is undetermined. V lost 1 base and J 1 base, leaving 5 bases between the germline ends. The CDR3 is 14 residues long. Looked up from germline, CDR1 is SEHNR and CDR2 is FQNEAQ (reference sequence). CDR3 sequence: CASSLGMAKNIQYF. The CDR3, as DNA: TGTGCCAGCAGCTTAGGGATGGCCAAAAACATTCAGTACTTC.

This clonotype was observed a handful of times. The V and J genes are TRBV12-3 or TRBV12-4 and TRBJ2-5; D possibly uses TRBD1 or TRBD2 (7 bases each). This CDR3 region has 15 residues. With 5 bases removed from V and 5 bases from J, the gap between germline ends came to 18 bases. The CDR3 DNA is TGTGCCAGCAGTACCCAGGGGGAGGGTTTGGAGACCCAGTACTTC. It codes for CASSTQGEGLETQYF.

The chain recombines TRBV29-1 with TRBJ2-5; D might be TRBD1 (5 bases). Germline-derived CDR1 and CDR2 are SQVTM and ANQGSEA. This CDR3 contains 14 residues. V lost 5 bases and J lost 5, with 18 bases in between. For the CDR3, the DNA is TGCAGCGTTTCGACGACAGTCAACGGGGAGACCCAGTACTTC. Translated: CSVSTTVNGETQYF. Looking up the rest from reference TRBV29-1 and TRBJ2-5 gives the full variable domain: SAVISQKPSRDICQRGTSLTIQCQVDSQVTMMFWYRQQPGQSLTLIATANQGSEATYESGFVIDKFPISRPNLTFSTLTVSNMSPEDSSIYLCSVSTTVNGETQYFGPGTRLLVL.

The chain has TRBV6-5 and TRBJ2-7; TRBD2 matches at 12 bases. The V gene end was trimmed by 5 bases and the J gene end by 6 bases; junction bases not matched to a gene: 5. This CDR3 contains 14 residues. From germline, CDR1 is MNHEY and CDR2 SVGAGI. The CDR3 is CASSVLAGGGEQYV. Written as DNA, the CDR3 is TGTGCCAGCAGTGTACTAGCGGGAGGAGGCGAGCAGTACGTC.

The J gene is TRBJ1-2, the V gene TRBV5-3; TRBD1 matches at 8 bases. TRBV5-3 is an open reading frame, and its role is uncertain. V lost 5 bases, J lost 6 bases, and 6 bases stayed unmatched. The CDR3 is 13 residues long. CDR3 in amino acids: CARRRTGRNGYTF. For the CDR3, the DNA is TGTGCCAGAAGAAGGACAGGGCGGAATGGCTACACCTTC.

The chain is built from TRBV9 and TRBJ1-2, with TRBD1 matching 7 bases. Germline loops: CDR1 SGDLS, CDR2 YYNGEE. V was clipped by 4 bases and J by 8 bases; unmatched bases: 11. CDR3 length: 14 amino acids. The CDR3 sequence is CASSKPGQPLGYTF. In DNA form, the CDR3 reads TGTGCCAGCAGCAAGCCGGGACAGCCACTAGGCTACACCTTC.

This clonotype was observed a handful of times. CDR3 coding DNA: TGTGCCAGCAGCCACAGGGGATCCTACGAGCAGTACGTC. Amino acid sequence: CASSHRGSYEQYV. This sequence joins TRBV3-1 and TRBJ2-7; D possibly corresponds to TRBD1 (6 bases). The CDR3 has 13 amino acids. V shed 3 bases and J shed 1 base, with 7 bases lying between them. Germline CDR1 reads LGHDT; CDR2 reads YNNKEL (reference sequence).